The 6 T cell receptor beta chains listed next were all sequenced from one sample in a study of monozygotic twins with inflammatory bowel disease. TCRdb re-called the 5' RACE reads and gives one entry per CDR3 protein, without DNA. Here the sample table reports over 150,000 distinct CDR3 sequences. The specimen was blood. All receptors come from a human donor with ulcerative colitis or Crohn's disease, or a healthy co-twin of an affected twin (not recorded which).

The chain uses TRBV7-9 and TRBJ1-1; the TRBD1 assignment by TCRdb is unverifiable without DNA. The CDR3 length is 15 residues. Germline loops: CDR1 SEHNR, CDR2 FQNEAQ (reference sequence). This chain's CDR3 is CASSFSTVRGTEAFF.

The gene calls are TRBV7-2 and TRBJ2-7; TCRdb returns TRBD2, unconfirmable since there is no DNA. This CDR3 has 15 residues. Germline loops: CDR1 SGHTA, CDR2 FQGNSA. The CDR3: CASSLPRREGGEQYF.

The chain couples TRBV25-1 to TRBJ1-2; TCRdb picks TRBD1, but there is no DNA to check that call. The CDR3 contains 11 residues. Germline CDR1 reads MGHDK; CDR2 reads SYGVNS. The CDR3 loop reads CATGGGNGYTF.

V gene TRBV29-1 combines with J gene TRBJ2-2; TCRdb's assignment of TRBD1 cannot be checked, as there is no DNA. The length of the CDR3 is 13 residues. CDR1 is SQVTM, CDR2 ANQGSEA, per germline. CDR3 amino acids: CSAIIDRWGELFF.

V is TRBV27 and J is TRBJ1-6. Germline CDR1 is MNHEY and CDR2 is SMNVEV (reference sequence). The CDR3 spans 15 residues. CDR3 sequence: CASSSRGYGNSPLHF.

The V call is TRBV19, the J call TRBJ2-2; TCRdb proposes TRBD2, but this gene call is untestable without DNA. Germline V gene data show CDR1 as LNHDA and CDR2 as SQIVND (reference sequence). The CDR3 contains 20 residues. CDR3 residues: CASSRLAGTSGIANTGELFF.